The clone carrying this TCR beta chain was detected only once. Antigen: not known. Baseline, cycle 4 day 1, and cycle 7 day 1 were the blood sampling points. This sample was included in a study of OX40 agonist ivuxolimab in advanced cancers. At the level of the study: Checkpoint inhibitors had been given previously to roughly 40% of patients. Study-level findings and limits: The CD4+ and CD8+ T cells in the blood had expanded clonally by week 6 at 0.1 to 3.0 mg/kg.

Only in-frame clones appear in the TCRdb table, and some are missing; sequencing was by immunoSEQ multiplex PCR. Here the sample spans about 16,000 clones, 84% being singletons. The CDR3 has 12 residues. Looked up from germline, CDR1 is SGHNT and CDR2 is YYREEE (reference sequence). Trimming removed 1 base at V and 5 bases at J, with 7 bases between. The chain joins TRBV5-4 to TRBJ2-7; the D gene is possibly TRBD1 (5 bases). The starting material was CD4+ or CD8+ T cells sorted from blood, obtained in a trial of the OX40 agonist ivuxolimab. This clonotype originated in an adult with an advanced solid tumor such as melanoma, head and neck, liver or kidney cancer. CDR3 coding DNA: TGTGCCAGCAGCTTGACAGGTCACGAGCAGTACTTC. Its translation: CASSLTGHEQYF.